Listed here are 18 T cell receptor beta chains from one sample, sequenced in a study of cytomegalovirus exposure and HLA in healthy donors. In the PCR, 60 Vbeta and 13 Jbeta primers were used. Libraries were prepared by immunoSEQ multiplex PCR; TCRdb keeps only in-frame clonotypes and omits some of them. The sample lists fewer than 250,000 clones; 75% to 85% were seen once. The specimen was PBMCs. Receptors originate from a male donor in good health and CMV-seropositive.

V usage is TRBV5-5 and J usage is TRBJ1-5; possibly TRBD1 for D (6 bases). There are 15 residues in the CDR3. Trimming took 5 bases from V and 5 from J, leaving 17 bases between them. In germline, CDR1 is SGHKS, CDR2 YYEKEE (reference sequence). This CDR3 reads CASRPDSFGYQPQHF. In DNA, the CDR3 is TGTGCCAGCAGACCGGACAGCTTCGGGTATCAGCCCCAGCATTTT.

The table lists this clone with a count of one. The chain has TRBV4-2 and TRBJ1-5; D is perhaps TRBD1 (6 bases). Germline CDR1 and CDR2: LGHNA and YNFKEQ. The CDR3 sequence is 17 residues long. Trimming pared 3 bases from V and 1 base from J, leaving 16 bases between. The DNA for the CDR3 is TGTGCCAGCAGCCACCACCGGGGGGGCCAGAGCAATCAGCCCCAGCATTTT. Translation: CASSHHRGGQSNQPQHF.

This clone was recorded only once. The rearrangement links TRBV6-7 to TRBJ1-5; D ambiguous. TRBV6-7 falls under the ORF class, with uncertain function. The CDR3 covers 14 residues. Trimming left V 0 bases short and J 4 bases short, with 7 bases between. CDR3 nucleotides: TGTGCCAGCAGTTACTCGACTCGGAATCAGCCCCAGCATTTT. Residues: CASSYSTRNQPQHF.

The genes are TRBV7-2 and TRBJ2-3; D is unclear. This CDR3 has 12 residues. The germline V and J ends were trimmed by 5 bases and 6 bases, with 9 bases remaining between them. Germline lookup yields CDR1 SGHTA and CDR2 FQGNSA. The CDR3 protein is CASSPKQDTQYF. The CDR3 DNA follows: TGTGCCAGCAGCCCTAAACAGGATACGCAGTATTTT.

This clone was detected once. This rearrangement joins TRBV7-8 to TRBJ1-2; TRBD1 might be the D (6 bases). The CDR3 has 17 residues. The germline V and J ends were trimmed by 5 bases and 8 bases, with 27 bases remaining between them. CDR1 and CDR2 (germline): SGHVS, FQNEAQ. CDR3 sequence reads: CASSPRTASGLIVGYTF. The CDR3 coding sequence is TGTGCCAGCAGCCCGCGGACAGCGAGTGGGTTAATCGTAGGCTACACCTTC. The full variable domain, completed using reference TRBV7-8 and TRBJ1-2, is GAGVSQSPRYKVAKRGQDVALRCDPISGHVSLFWYQQALGQGPEFLTYFQNEAQLDKSGLPSDRFFAERPEGSVSTLKIQRTQQEDSAVYLCASSPRTASGLIVGYTFGSGTRLTVV.

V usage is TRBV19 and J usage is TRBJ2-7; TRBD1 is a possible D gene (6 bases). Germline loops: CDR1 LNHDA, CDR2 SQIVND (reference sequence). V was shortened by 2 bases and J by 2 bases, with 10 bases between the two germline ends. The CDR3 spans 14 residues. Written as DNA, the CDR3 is TGTGCCAGTAGTATATCAGGGGCCACCTACGAGCAGTACTTC. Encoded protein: CASSISGATYEQYF.

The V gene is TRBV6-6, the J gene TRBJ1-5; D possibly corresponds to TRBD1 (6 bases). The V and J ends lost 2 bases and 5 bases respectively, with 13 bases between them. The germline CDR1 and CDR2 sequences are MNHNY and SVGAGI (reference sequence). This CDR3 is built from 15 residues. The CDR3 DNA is TGTGCCAGCAGTTACGACAGGCCGGCGGATCAGCCCCAGCATTTT. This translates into CASSYDRPADQPQHF.

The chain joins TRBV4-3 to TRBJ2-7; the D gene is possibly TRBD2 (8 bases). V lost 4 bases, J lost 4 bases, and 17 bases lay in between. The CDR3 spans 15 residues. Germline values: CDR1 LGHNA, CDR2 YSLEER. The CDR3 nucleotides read TGCGCCAGCAGCCGTTCGGGAGGGGGCCGGTACGAGCAGTACTTC. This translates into CASSRSGGGRYEQYF.

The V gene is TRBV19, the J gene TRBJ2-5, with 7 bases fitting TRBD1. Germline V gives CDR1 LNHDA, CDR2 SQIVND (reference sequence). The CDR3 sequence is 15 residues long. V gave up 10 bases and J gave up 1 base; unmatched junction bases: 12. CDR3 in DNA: TGTGCCACGTCCAGAACGACAGGGACCCAAGAGACCCAGTACTTC. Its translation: CATSRTTGTQETQYF.

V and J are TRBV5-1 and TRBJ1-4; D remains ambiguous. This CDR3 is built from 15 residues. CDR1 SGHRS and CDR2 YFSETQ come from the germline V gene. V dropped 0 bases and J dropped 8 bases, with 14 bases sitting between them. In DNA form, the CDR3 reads TGCGCCAGCAGCTTGGGTCTAGTCGAGGAAGAAAAACTGTTTTTT. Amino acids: CASSLGLVEEEKLFF.

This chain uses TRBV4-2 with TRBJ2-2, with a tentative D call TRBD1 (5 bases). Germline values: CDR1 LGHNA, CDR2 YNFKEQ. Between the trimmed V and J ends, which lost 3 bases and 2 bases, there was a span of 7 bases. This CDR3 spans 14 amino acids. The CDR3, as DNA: TGTGCCAGCAGCCACGGACAAAACACCGGGGAGCTGTTTTTT. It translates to CASSHGQNTGELFF.

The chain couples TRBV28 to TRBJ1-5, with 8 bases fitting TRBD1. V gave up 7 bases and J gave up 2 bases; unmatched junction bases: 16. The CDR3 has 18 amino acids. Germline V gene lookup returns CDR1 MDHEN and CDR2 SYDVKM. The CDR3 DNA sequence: TGTGCCAGCACCGGTATCGGGGACAGGACCACTGGCAATCAGCCCCAGCATTTT. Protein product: CASTGIGDRTTGNQPQHF.

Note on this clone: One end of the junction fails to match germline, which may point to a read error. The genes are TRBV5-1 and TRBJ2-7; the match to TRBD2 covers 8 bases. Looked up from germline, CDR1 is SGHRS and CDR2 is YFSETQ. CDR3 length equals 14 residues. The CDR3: CASPGGLPTYEQCF. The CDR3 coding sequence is TGCGCCAGCCCGGGGGGGTTGCCCACCTACGAGCAGTGCTTC.

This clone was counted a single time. This CDR3 is CASSLTPTTNTGELFF. CDR3 bases: TGTGCCAGCAGCTTGACCCCCACGACAAACACCGGGGAGCTGTTTTTT. The chain couples TRBV5-6 to TRBJ2-2; D uncertain. V lost 1 base and J 2 bases, leaving 12 bases between the germline ends. CDR1 SGHDT and CDR2 YYEEEE come from the germline V gene. The CDR3 totals 16 residues.

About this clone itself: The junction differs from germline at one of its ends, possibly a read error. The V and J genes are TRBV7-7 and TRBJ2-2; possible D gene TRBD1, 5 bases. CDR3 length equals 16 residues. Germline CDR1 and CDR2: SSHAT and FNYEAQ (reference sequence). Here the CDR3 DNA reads TGTGCTAGCAGCCAAGACAGCGCCGCGAACACCGGGGAGCTGTTTTTT. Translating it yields CASSQDSAANTGELFF.

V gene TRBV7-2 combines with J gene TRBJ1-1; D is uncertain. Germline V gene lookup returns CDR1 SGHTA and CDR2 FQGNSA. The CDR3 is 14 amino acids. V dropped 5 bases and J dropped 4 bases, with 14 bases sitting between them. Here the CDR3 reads CASSPGEVLTEAFF. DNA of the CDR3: TGTGCCAGCAGCCCCGGGGAAGTCCTCACTGAAGCTTTCTTT. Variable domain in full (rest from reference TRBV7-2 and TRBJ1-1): GAGVSQSPSNKVTEKGKDVELRCDPISGHTALYWYRQSLGQGLEFLIYFQGNSAPDKSGLPSDRFSAERTGGSVSTLTIQRTQQEDSAVYLCASSPGEVLTEAFFGQGTRLTVV.

CDR3 sequence: CASSVVSGEKLFF. Here the CDR3 DNA reads TGTGCCAGCAGCGTAGTGTCCGGTGAAAAACTGTTTTTT. The genes are TRBV9 and TRBJ1-4; no reliable D call. Germline V gives CDR1 SGDLS, CDR2 YYNGEE. Trimming took off 0 bases at V and 7 bases at J, with 7 bases between the two ends. The CDR3 covers 13 residues.

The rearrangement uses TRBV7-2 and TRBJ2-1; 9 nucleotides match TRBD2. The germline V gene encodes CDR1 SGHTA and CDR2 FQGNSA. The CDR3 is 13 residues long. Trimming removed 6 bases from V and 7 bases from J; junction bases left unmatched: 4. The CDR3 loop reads CASSWRGGNEQFF. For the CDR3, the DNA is TGTGCCAGCAGTTGGCGGGGGGGGAATGAGCAGTTCTTC. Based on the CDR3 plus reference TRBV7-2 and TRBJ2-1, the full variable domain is GAGVSQSPSNKVTEKGKDVELRCDPISGHTALYWYRQSLGQGLEFLIYFQGNSAPDKSGLPSDRFSAERTGGSVSTLTIQRTQQEDSAVYLCASSWRGGNEQFFGPGTRLTVL.